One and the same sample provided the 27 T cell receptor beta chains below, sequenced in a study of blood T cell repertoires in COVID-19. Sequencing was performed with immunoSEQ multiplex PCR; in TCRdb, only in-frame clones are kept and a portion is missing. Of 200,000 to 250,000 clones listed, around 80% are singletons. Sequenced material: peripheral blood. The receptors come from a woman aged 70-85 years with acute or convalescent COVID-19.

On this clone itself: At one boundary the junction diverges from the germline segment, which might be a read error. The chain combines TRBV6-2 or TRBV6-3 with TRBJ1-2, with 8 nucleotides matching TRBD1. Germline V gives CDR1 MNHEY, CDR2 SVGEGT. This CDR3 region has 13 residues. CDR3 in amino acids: CACSHRGNYGYTF. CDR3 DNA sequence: TGTGCCTGCAGCCACAGGGGGAACTATGGCTACACCTTC.

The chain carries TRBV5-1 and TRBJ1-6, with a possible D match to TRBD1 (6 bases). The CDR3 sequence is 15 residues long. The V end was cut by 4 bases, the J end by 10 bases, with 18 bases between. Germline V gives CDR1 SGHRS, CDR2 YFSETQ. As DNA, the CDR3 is TGCGCCAGCAGCCCTGAACAGGGTTTAAGGTCACCCCTCCACTTT. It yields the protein CASSPEQGLRSPLHF. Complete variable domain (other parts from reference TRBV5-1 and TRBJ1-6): KAGVTQTPRYLIKTRGQQVTLSCSPISGHRSVSWYQQTPGQGLQFLFEYFSETQRNKGNFPGRFSGRQFSNSRSEMNVSTLELGDSALYLCASSPEQGLRSPLHFGNGTRLTVT.

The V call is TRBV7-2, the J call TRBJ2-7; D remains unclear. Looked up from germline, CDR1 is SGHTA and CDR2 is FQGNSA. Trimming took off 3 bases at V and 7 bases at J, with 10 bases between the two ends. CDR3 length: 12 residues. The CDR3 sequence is CASSLTLGEQYF. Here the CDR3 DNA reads TGTGCCAGCAGCTTGACTCTCGGGGAGCAGTACTTC.

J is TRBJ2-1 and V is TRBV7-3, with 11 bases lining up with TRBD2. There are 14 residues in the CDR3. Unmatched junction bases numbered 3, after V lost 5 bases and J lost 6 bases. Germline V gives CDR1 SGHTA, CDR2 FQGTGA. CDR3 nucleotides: TGTGCCAGCAGCCGTAGCGGGGGGGCCAATGAGCAGTTCTTC. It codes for CASSRSGGANEQFF.

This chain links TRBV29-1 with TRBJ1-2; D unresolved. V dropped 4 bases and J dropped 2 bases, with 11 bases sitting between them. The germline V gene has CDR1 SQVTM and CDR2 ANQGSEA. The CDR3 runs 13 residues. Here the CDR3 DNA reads TGCAGCGTTGCGCGAGATCGGAACTATGGCTACACCTTC. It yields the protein CSVARDRNYGYTF.

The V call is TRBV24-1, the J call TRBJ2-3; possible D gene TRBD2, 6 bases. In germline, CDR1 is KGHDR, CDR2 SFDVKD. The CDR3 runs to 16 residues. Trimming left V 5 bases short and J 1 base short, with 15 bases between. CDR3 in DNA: TGTGCCACCAGTGCCCTATCGGGGGTGGGCACAGATACGCAGTATTTT. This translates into CATSALSGVGTDTQYF.

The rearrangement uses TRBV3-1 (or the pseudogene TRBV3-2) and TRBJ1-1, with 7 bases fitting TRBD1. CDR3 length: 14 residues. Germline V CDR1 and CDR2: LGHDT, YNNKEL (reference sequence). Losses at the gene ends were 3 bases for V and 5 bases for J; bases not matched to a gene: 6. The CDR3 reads CASSQRQGGTEAFF. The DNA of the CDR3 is TGTGCCAGCAGCCAGAGGCAGGGGGGAACTGAAGCTTTCTTT.

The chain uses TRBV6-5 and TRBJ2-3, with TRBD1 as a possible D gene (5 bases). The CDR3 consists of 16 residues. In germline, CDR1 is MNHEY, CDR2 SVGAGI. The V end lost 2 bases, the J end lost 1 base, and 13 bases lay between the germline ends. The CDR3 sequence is CASSYGQGLGTDTQYF. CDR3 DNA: TGTGCCAGCAGTTACGGTCAGGGTTTGGGCACAGATACGCAGTATTTT.

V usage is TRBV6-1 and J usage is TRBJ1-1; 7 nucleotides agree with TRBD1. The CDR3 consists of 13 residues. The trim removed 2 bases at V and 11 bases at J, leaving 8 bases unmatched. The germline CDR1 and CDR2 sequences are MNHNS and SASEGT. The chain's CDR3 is CASSESGGRMAFF. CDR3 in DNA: TGTGCCAGCAGTGAATCAGGGGGAAGGATGGCTTTCTTT.

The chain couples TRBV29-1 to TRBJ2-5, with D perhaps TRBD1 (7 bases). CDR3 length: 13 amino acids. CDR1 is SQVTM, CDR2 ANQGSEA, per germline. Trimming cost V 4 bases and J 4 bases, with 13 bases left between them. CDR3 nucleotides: TGCAGCGTTGGCAGGGGGGCCGGAGAGACCCAGTACTTC. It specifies CSVGRGAGETQYF.

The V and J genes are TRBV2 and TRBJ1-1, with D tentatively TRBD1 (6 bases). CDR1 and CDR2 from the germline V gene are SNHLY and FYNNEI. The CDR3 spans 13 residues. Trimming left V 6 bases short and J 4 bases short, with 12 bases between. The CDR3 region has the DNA TGTGCCAGCAGGGACAGTTTTTTCACTGAAGCTTTCTTT. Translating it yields CASRDSFFTEAFF.

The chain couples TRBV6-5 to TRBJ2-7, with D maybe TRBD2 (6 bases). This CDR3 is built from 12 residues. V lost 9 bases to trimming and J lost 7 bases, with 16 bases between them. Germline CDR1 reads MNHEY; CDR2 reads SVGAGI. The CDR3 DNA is TGTGCCAGTGGGGACTCAATGGGTGAGCAGTACGTC. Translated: CASGDSMGEQYV.

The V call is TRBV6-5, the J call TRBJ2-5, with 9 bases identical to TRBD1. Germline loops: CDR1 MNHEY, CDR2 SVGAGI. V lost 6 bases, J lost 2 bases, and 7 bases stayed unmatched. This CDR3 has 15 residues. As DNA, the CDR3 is TGTGCCAGCAGCCTACCGGGACAGGGACAAGAGACCCAGTACTTC. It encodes CASSLPGQGQETQYF.

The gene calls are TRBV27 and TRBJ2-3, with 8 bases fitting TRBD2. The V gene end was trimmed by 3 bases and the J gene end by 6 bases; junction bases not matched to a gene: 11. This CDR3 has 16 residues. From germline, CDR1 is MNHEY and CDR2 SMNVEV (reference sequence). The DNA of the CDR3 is TGTGCCAGCAGTTTGGGACTAGAGGGGCAGGGGGATACGCAGTATTTT. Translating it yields CASSLGLEGQGDTQYF.

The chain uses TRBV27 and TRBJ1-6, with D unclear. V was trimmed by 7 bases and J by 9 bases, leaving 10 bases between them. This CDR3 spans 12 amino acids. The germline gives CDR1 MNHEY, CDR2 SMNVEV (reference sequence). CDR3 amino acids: CASTGGGSPLHF. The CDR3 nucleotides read TGTGCCAGCACCGGTGGTGGTTCACCCCTCCACTTT.

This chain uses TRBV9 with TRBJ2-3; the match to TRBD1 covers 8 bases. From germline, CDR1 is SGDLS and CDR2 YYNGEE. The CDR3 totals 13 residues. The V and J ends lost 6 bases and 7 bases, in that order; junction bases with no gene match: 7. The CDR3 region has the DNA TGTGCCAGCATCAGGGGGCGAAACAATACGCAGTATTTT. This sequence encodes CASIRGRNNTQYF.

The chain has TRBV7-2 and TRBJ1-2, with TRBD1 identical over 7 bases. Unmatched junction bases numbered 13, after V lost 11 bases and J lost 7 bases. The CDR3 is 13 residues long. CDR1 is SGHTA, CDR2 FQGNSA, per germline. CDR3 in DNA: TGTGCCGAGACTCAACCCGGACAGGCTGGCTACACCTTC. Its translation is CAETQPGQAGYTF.

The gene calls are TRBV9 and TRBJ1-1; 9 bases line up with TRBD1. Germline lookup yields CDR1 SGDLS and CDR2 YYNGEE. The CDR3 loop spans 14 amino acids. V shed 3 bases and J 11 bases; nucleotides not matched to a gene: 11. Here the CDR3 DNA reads TGTGCCAGCAGCGACCAGGACAGGGGACGACCGGCTTTCTTT. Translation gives CASSDQDRGRPAFF.

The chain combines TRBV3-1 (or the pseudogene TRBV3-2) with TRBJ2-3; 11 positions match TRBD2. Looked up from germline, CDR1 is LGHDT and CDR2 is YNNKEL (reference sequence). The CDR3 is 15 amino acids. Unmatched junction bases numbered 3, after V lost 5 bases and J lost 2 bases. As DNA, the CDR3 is TGTGCCAGCAGCTCGGGACTAGCGGACACAGATACGCAGTATTTT. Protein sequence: CASSSGLADTDTQYF.

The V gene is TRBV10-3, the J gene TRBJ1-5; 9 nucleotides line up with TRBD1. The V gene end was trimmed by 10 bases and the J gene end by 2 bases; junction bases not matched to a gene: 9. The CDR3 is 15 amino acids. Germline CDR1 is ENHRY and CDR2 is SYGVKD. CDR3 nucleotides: TGTGCCAGTCAAACAGGGGGCGTGGGCAATCAGCCCCAGCATTTT. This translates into CASQTGGVGNQPQHF.

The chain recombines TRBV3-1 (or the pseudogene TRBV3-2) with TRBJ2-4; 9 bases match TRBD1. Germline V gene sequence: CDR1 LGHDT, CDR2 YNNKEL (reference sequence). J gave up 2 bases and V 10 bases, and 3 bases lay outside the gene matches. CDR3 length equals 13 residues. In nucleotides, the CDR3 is TGTGCCACACAGGGGGCGACCAAAAACATTCAGTACTTC. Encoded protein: CATQGATKNIQYF.

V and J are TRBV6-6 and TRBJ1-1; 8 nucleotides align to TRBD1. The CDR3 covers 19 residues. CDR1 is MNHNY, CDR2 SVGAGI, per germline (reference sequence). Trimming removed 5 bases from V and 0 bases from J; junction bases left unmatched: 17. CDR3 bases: TGTGCCAGCAGTCGCCTTACCGGGACAGGATTTTTCATGAACACTGAAGCTTTCTTT. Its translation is CASSRLTGTGFFMNTEAFF.

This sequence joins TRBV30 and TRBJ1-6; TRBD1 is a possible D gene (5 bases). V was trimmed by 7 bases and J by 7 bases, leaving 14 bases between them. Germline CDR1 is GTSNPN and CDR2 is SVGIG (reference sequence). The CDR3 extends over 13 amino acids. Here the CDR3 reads CAFQTDFNSPLHF. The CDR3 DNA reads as TGTGCCTTCCAGACAGATTTCAATTCACCCCTCCACTTT.

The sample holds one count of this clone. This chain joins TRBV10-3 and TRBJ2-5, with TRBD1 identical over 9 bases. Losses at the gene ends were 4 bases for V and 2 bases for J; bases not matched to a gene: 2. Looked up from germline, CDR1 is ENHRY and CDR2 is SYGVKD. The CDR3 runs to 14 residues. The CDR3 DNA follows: TGTGCCATCAGTGTCGGGACAGGGCAAGAGACCCAGTACTTC. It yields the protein CAISVGTGQETQYF.

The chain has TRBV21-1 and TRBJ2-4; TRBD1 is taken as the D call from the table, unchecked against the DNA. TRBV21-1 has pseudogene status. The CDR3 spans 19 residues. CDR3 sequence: CASSKGGLAPPIPKNIQYF. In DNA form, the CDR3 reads TGTGCCAGCAGCAAAGGTGGGCTGGCGCCCCCTATACCCAAAAACATTCAGTACTTC.

This CDR3 is CASSEAPVRATDTQYF. DNA for the CDR3: TGTGCCAGCAGTGAAGCCCCGGTCAGGGCCACAGATACGCAGTATTTT. This chain links TRBV6-1 with TRBJ2-3, with D perhaps matching TRBD1 (5 bases). From germline, CDR1 is MNHNS and CDR2 SASEGT. The V end lost 0 bases, the J end lost 2 bases, and 12 bases lay between the germline ends. The CDR3 extends over 16 amino acids.

The CDR3 loop is CASSPYEQETQYF. The CDR3 nucleotides are TGTGCCAGCAGCCCATATGAGCAAGAGACCCAGTACTTC. The J gene is TRBJ2-5, the V gene TRBV6-2 or TRBV6-3, with D uncertain. In germline, CDR1 is MNHEY, CDR2 SVGEGT. The CDR3 covers 13 residues. V shed 6 bases and J shed 2 bases, with 10 bases lying between them.